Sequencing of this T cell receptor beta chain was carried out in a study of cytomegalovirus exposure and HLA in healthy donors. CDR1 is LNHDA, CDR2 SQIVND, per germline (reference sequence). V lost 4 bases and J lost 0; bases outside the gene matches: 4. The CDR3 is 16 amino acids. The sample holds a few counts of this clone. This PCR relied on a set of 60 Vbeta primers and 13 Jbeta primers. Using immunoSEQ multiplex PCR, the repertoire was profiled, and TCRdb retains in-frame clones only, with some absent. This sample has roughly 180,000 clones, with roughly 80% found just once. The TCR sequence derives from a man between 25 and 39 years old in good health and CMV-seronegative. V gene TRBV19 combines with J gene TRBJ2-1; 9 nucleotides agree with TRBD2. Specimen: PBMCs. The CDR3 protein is CASSRGLADSYNEQFF. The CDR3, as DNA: TGTGCCAGTAGTAGGGGACTAGCCGACTCCTACAATGAGCAGTTCTTC.